This section outlines one T cell receptor beta chain sequence together with its context. Per the germline V gene, CDR1 is SGHVS and CDR2 is FQNEAQ. Trimming pared 5 bases from V and 5 bases from J, leaving 18 bases between. This CDR3 contains 15 residues. Methods used by the authors: Amplification from reference gene primers served as the basis for estimated nucleated cell counts. Sequenced by immunoSEQ multiplex PCR; TCRdb stores in-frame clones only, minus some. V, J and clone size reflect that table, while D and trimming were determined from the DNA. The data show 53,000 or so clones, over 70% seen once. This entry belongs to a study of blood T cell repertoires in COVID-19.

The TCR originated in a human donor with active or convalescent COVID-19. The donor label of this sample is uncertain. This chain uses TRBV7-8 with TRBJ1-1; D is possibly TRBD1 (6 bases). Sequencing was done on a sample of peripheral blood. The CDR3 loop reads CASSRAGGLGTEAFF. The CDR3 nucleotides read TGTGCCAGCAGCCGAGCCGGGGGGCTGGGGACTGAAGCTTTCTTT.